The 22 T cell receptor beta chains below all came from one sample that was sequenced in a study of cytomegalovirus exposure and HLA in healthy donors. Researchers ran the PCR with 60 Vbeta and 13 Jbeta primers. Libraries were prepared by immunoSEQ multiplex PCR; TCRdb keeps only in-frame clonotypes and omits some of them. The table lists 220,000 or so clones, 70% to 80% of them singletons. The sequenced sample was PBMCs. These receptors were taken from a woman aged 25 to 39 in good health and CMV-seronegative.

This chain joins TRBV5-6 and TRBJ1-2; a possible D gene is TRBD1 (5 bases). CDR3 length: 14 amino acids. Germline V lookup: CDR1 SGHDT, CDR2 YYEEEE. V lost 4 bases and J 0 bases, leaving 10 bases between the germline ends. CDR3 sequence: CASSLQGTNYGYTF. Written as DNA, the CDR3 is TGTGCCAGCAGCCTCCAGGGAACTAACTATGGCTACACCTTC.

The V call is TRBV23-1, the J call TRBJ2-7; no firm D call. TRBV23-1 counts as an open reading frame of uncertain function. There are 10 residues in the CDR3. V lost 10 bases to trimming and J lost 6 bases, with 10 bases between them. CDR3 coding DNA: TGCGCCACCCCCCACGGCGAGCAGTACTTC. It codes for CATPHGEQYF.

The V call is TRBV6-1, the J call TRBJ2-1; TRBD2 matches at 10 bases. Germline V gene data show CDR1 as MNHNS and CDR2 as SASEGT. The CDR3 length is 14 residues. V lost 8 bases, J lost 6 bases, and 7 bases stayed unmatched. The CDR3 DNA reads TGTGCCAGCCGGGTAGCGGGAGGAGGCAATGAGCAGTTCTTC. Amino acids: CASRVAGGGNEQFF.

This chain joins TRBV7-2 and TRBJ2-3, with TRBD2 matching over 8 bases. This CDR3 spans 17 amino acids. Per germline, CDR1 SGHTA and CDR2 FQGNSA. J was trimmed by 5 bases and V by 5 bases; bases with no gene match: 15. The CDR3 DNA reads TGTGCCAGCAGCCTCCGGACTAGCCGCATTTGGGTAGATACGCAGTATTTT. This encodes CASSLRTSRIWVDTQYF.

The gene calls are TRBV7-3 and TRBJ2-1; TRBD2 agrees at 7 bases. V shed 5 bases and J 9 bases; nucleotides not matched to a gene: 13. This CDR3 is built from 15 residues. Germline CDR1 and CDR2: SGHTA and FQGTGA. The CDR3, as DNA: TGTGCCAGCAGCCCCCATCCCGGGAGGTTGGGTGAGCAGTTCTTC. It encodes CASSPHPGRLGEQFF.

The chain recombines TRBV30 with TRBJ2-1; 7 nucleotides line up with TRBD2. Germline V gene lookup returns CDR1 GTSNPN and CDR2 SVGIG (reference sequence). The V segment lost 3 bases and the J segment 8 bases; nucleotides outside the gene matches: 13. The CDR3 is 15 residues long. The CDR3 loop is CAWSPQRDLVYEQFF. In DNA, the CDR3 is TGTGCCTGGAGCCCACAGCGGGACCTTGTATATGAGCAGTTCTTC.

The chain uses TRBV7-2 and TRBJ1-1, with D unresolved. Germline CDR1 and CDR2: SGHTA and FQGNSA. The CDR3 sequence is 13 residues long. Trimming took off 4 bases at V and 4 bases at J, with 10 bases between the two ends. The CDR3 loop reads CASSYGEGTEAFF. DNA for the CDR3: TGTGCCAGCAGCTACGGGGAGGGCACTGAAGCTTTCTTT. Full variable domain (outside the CDR3, taken from reference TRBV7-2 and TRBJ1-1): GAGVSQSPSNKVTEKGKDVELRCDPISGHTALYWYRQSLGQGLEFLIYFQGNSAPDKSGLPSDRFSAERTGGSVSTLTIQRTQQEDSAVYLCASSYGEGTEAFFGQGTRLTVV.

The chain carries TRBV19 and TRBJ1-1, with D possibly being TRBD1 (6 bases). Looked up from germline, CDR1 is LNHDA and CDR2 is SQIVND (reference sequence). Trimming took 3 bases from V and 5 from J, leaving 13 bases between them. This CDR3 spans 14 amino acids. For the CDR3, the DNA is TGTGCCAGTAGTATTGGGGGAAGGGGGACTGAAGCTTTCTTT. It translates to CASSIGGRGTEAFF.

The gene calls are TRBV6-5 and TRBJ1-1; tentatively, D is TRBD1 (6 bases). The germline gives CDR1 MNHEY, CDR2 SVGAGI. The CDR3 has 15 amino acids. Trimming stripped 2 bases from V and 8 bases from J, with 18 bases between. CDR3 in DNA: TGTGCCAGCAGTTACGATCGGATGGGGGACAAGGAAGCTTTCTTT. Encoded protein: CASSYDRMGDKEAFF.

V and J are TRBV28 and TRBJ1-4; a possible D gene is TRBD1 (6 bases). The CDR3 consists of 14 residues. Trimming removed 4 bases from V and 7 bases from J, with 13 bases in between. Germline V lookup: CDR1 MDHEN, CDR2 SYDVKM. The DNA of the CDR3 is TGTGCCAGCAGTTCCAGGGGTTGGGGTGAAAAACTGTTTTTT. It yields the protein CASSSRGWGEKLFF.

This chain uses TRBV2 with TRBJ1-5; no clear D. This CDR3 region has 13 residues. V lost 6 bases and J 7 bases, leaving 13 bases between the germline ends. Germline values: CDR1 SNHLY, CDR2 FYNNEI. As DNA, the CDR3 is TGTGCCAGCAGCCCGTGGCAGAAACAGCCCCAGCATTTT. As protein: CASSPWQKQPQHF.

This clone was seen just once. The J gene is TRBJ2-1, the V gene TRBV25-1; D may be TRBD1 (6 bases). Trimming shortened V by 5 bases and J by 2 bases, and 10 bases separated the two germline ends. CDR3 length: 14 amino acids. Germline V gene sequence: CDR1 MGHDK, CDR2 SYGVNS. The CDR3 bases are TGTGCCAGCAGTAGGGGGTACCCCTACAATGAGCAGTTCTTC. Residues: CASSRGYPYNEQFF.

This clone showed up just a few times. The chain employs TRBV6-5 and TRBJ1-6; D possibly corresponds to TRBD1 (5 bases). This CDR3 comprises 15 residues. In germline, CDR1 is MNHEY, CDR2 SVGAGI. The V end lost 2 bases, the J end lost 9 bases, and 14 bases lay between the germline ends. The CDR3 DNA follows: TGTGCCAGCAGTTACACGACAGCGACGGGTTCACCCCTCCACTTT. Protein: CASSYTTATGSPLHF.

Points on this clone: The junction and the germline gene differ at one end; a read error may be behind it. CDR3 DNA sequence: TGTGTCAGCAGCTTAGCGAAACGGCAGGGTAACACCGGGGAGCTGTTTTTT. Protein product: CVSSLAKRQGNTGELFF. This sequence joins TRBV7-9 and TRBJ2-2; D is tentatively TRBD1 or TRBD2 (5 bases each). The CDR3 consists of 17 residues. Germline CDR1 reads SEHNR; CDR2 reads FQNEAQ (reference sequence).

This chain connects TRBV18 to TRBJ1-5; D is unresolved. Per germline, CDR1 KGHSH and CDR2 LQKENI. The CDR3 totals 13 residues. The V end lost 5 bases, the J end lost 4 bases, and 9 bases lay between the germline ends. CDR3 sequence (DNA): TGTGCCAGCTCAATACAAGAAAATCAGCCCCAGCATTTT. Protein product: CASSIQENQPQHF.

The chain employs TRBV11-3 and TRBJ1-3; weak D call: TRBD1 (6 bases). Trimming took off 4 bases at V and 0 bases at J, with 19 bases between the two ends. There are 18 residues in the CDR3. Per germline, CDR1 SGHNT and CDR2 YENEEA. The CDR3 is CASSSGRDTSSSGNTIYF. The CDR3 bases are TGTGCCAGCAGCTCAGGCCGGGACACCTCAAGCTCTGGAAACACCATATATTTT.

The chain recombines TRBV29-1 with TRBJ2-7; weak D call: TRBD1 (6 bases). Germline values: CDR1 SQVTM, CDR2 ANQGSEA. Between the trimmed V and J ends, which lost 1 base and 3 bases, there was a span of 10 bases. The CDR3 has 13 amino acids. CDR3 sequence (DNA): TGCAGCGTTGAAGCCGACAGGAGCTACGAGCAGTACTTC. This encodes CSVEADRSYEQYF.

CDR3: CASSLGAGGETQYF. For the CDR3, the DNA is TGCGCCAGCAGCTTGGGGGCAGGGGGGGAGACCCAGTACTTC. This sequence joins TRBV5-1 and TRBJ2-5; tentative D call: TRBD1 (7 bases). Germline CDR1 and CDR2: SGHRS and YFSETQ. This CDR3 is 14 amino acids long. Trimming took 0 bases from V and 5 from J, leaving 11 bases between them.

The genes are TRBV19 and TRBJ2-7; D remains unclear. V was cut by 6 bases and J by 0 bases, with 9 bases left in between. CDR3 length equals 13 residues. Germline loops: CDR1 LNHDA, CDR2 SQIVND (reference sequence). The CDR3 sequence: CASSDTRSYEQYF. The CDR3 nucleotides read TGTGCCAGTAGCGACACGCGCTCCTACGAGCAGTACTTC.

This chain connects TRBV15 to TRBJ1-5, with D unclear. Germline V gene data show CDR1 as LNHNV and CDR2 as YYDKDF (reference sequence). This CDR3 is built from 17 residues. Trimming removed 0 bases from V and 0 bases from J, with 12 bases in between. CDR3 sequence: CATSRDGPPYSNQPQHF. CDR3 coding DNA: TGTGCCACCAGCAGAGATGGCCCCCCATATAGCAATCAGCCCCAGCATTTT.

V and J are TRBV7-9 and TRBJ2-7; the match to TRBD2 covers 7 bases. The CDR3 spans 13 residues. Unmatched junction bases numbered 5, after V lost 6 bases and J lost 3 bases. Germline V lookup: CDR1 SEHNR, CDR2 FQNEAQ (reference sequence). The CDR3 protein is CASSFGGSYEQYF. The CDR3 nucleotides are TGTGCCAGCAGTTTTGGCGGGAGCTACGAGCAGTACTTC.

V usage is TRBV19 and J usage is TRBJ1-2, with 7 bases matching TRBD1. CDR1 and CDR2 (germline): LNHDA, SQIVND (reference sequence). The CDR3 totals 16 residues. V shed 3 bases and J 3 bases; nucleotides not matched to a gene: 10. This CDR3 is CASSIPSFQGDYGYTF. The CDR3 nucleotides are TGTGCCAGTAGTATCCCTTCTTTTCAGGGGGACTATGGCTACACCTTC.